The rows below give T cell receptor beta chains drawn from one sample of a study of OX40 agonist ivuxolimab in advanced cancers. Profiled with immunoSEQ multiplex PCR; TCRdb holds only in-frame clones, not every one. The repertoire consists of about 21,000 clones, with 65% to 85% occurring once and the leading ten covering roughly an eighth. The specimen was CD4+ or CD8+ T cells sorted from blood, collected in a trial of the OX40 agonist ivuxolimab. The source is an adult with an advanced solid tumor such as melanoma, head and neck, liver or kidney cancer. CDR3s include the opening cysteine and the closing phenylalanine or tryptophan. D genes are given only for firm matches. Some rows mark clone size as missing; the rest say once, few, many or name a class of expanded clone.

J gene	V gene	D gene	clone size	CDR3 DNA	CDR3 protein
TRBJ1-1	TRBV19	.	.	TGTGCCAGTAGTACTAAAGTGGAAGCTTTCTTT	CASSTKVEAFF
TRBJ2-5	TRBV4-1	TRBD2	.	TGCGCCAGCAGCCAAACAGGCCAGCGGGGCCGGAGGGAGACCCAGTACTTC	CASSQTGQRGRRETQYF
TRBJ2-7	TRBV18	.	.	TGTGCCAGCTCATCGGGTAGCGCCTACGAGCAGTACTTC	CASSSGSAYEQYF
TRBJ2-5	TRBV18	.	.	TGTGCCAGCTCACTAGGAGAAAAAGAGACCCAGTACTTC	CASSLGEKETQYF
TRBJ2-1	TRBV7-8	.	.	TGTGCCAGCAGCTCCGAAGGGTTTCCCTATGAGCAGTTCTTC	CASSSEGFPYEQFF
TRBJ2-4	TRBV2	.	few	TGTGCCAGCAGTGGCCCGACTGACATTCAGTACTTC	CASSGPTDIQYF
TRBJ2-3	TRBV7-8	.	.	TGTGCCAGCAGCTTAGCTTTGGCGTCGAGCACAGATACGCAGTATTTT	CASSLALASSTDTQYF
TRBJ2-2	TRBV9	TRBD2	.	TGTGCCAGCAGCGCGACTAGCGGGTGGACCGGGGAGCTGTTTTTT	CASSATSGWTGELFF
TRBJ1-2	TRBV11-2	.	.	TGTGCCAGCAGCTTAGAAGCGACAGGCTATGGCTACACCTTC	CASSLEATGYGYTF
TRBJ2-3	TRBV11-3	TRBD1	.	TGTGCCAGCAGCTTGGGCACCGGGACAGTACGCACAGATACGCAGTATTTT	CASSLGTGTVRTDTQYF
TRBJ2-7	TRBV5-6	TRBD1	.	TGTGCCAGCAGCTCACCCCGTCGACAGGGTCGCGACGAGCAGTACTTC	CASSSPRRQGRDEQYF
TRBJ2-5	TRBV7-9	.	.	TGTGCCAGCAGCTTAGCTCGGGAGACCCAGTACTTC	CASSLARETQYF
TRBJ2-4	TRBV15	.	.	TGTGCCACCAGCAGAGGAGCAGGGAACATTCAGTACTTC	CATSRGAGNIQYF
TRBJ2-6	TRBV4-1	.	.	TGCGCCAGCAGCCAACTGGGGGTGGCTGGGGCCAACGTCCTGACTTTC	CASSQLGVAGANVLTF
TRBJ1-1	TRBV19	TRBD1	.	TGTGCCAGTAGTATTACAGGGGGCACTGAAGCTTTCTTT	CASSITGGTEAFF
TRBJ2-4	TRBV7-2	TRBD2	.	TGTGCCAGCAGCTTATTTGGGGAGGGAAACATTCAGTACTTC	CASSLFGEGNIQYF
TRBJ2-7	TRBV10-3	.	.	TGTGCCGCGATGAGGGGCTACGAGCAGTACTTC	CAAMRGYEQYF
TRBJ1-2	TRBV9	.	.	TGTGCCAGCAGCGCGGCAGCCTTGGGGCCCTATGGCTACACCTTC	CASSAAALGPYGYTF
TRBJ2-3	TRBV2	.	.	TGTGCCAGCAGTGAAATTGGAGTTACTAGCACAGATACGCAGTATTTT	CASSEIGVTSTDTQYF
TRBJ2-7	TRBV6-5	TRBD2	.	TGTGCCAGCAGTCCCACGACTAGCGGGCTCGAGCAGTACTTC	CASSPTTSGLEQYF
TRBJ1-2	TRBV19	.	.	TGTGCCAGTAGTATCCATGCCAGGGGAGTCTATGGCTACACCTTC	CASSIHARGVYGYTF
TRBJ2-1	TRBV7-9	.	.	TGTGCCAGCAGGCGTGGGGACGTTTCGGATGAGCAGTTCTTC	CASRRGDVSDEQFF
TRBJ2-1	TRBV4-1	TRBD2	.	TGCGCCAGCAGCTTTCGACTAGCGGGAACGAATGAGCAGTTCTTC	CASSFRLAGTNEQFF
TRBJ2-1	TRBV5-1	.	.	TGCGCCAGCAGCTTGGACAGGGCGGATGAGCAGTTCTTC	CASSLDRADEQFF
TRBJ2-7	TRBV7-8	.	.	TGTGCCAGCAGCGGGTATAGGGGAGCCTCCTACGAGCAGTACTTC	CASSGYRGASYEQYF
TRBJ2-3	TRBV9	.	.	TGTGCCAGCCGGGACGGACACACAGATACGCAGTATTTT	CASRDGHTDTQYF
TRBJ2-7	TRBV5-6	.	.	TGTGCCAGCGGGTTCACCGGGGACACCTTATTTTACGAGCAGTACTTC	CASGFTGDTLFYEQYF
TRBJ1-3	TRBV6-5	TRBD1	.	TGTGCCAGCAGAACGAGGGGGCACACCATATATTTT	CASRTRGHTIYF
TRBJ2-5	TRBV7-9	TRBD2	.	TGTGCCAGCAGCCCCACGGGCGGGAGGCGGGAGACCCAGTACTTC	CASSPTGGRRETQYF
TRBJ1-2	TRBV4-2	TRBD1	.	TGTGCCAGCAGTCGTAGGGACAGGGGCGGGGTATCCTATGGCTACACCTTC	CASSRRDRGGVSYGYTF
TRBJ1-5	TRBV19	.	.	TGTGCCAGTAGTATACTCCCAGGGCGGCAGCCCCAGCATTTT	CASSILPGRQPQHF
TRBJ2-2	TRBV11-2	.	.	TGTGCCAGCCAGCGAGGGGTCGGGGAGCTGTTTTTT	CASQRGVGELFF
TRBJ2-7	TRBV9	.	.	TGTGCCAGCAGCGGATCCGGGACGATCTACGAGCAGTACTTC	CASSGSGTIYEQYF
TRBJ2-7	TRBV11-3	.	.	TGTGCCAGCAGCCTTTTCGGCGGGGAATACGAGCAGTACTTC	CASSLFGGEYEQYF
TRBJ1-2	TRBV2	.	.	TGTGCCAGCAGTGAATCCCACAGGGGCTACACCTTC	CASSESHRGYTF
TRBJ2-1	TRBV19	.	once	TGTGCCAGTAGCCTCTCGGGTGGGGCCTACAATGAGCAGTTCTTC	CASSLSGGAYNEQFF
TRBJ1-2	TRBV29-1	TRBD1	.	TGCAGCGTTGATGACCGGGACAGCTATGGCTACACCTTC	CSVDDRDSYGYTF
TRBJ1-2	TRBV15	TRBD1	.	TGTGCCACCAGCAGAGACCGGGACAGGGGATATGGCTACACCTTC	CATSRDRDRGYGYTF
TRBJ1-1	TRBV4-1	.	.	TGCGCCAGCAGCCAAGCCCCCGCCAAAACTGAAGCTTTCTTT	CASSQAPAKTEAFF
TRBJ2-6	TRBV7-6	.	.	TGTGCCAGCAGCTTAAAGGGAAGTTCTGGGGCCAACGTCCTGACTTTC	CASSLKGSSGANVLTF
TRBJ2-2	TRBV21-1	.	.	TGTGCCAGCAGCCATGCCCGCGAGAAAGGGCCCACCGGGGAGCTGTTTTTT	CASSHAREKGPTGELFF
TRBJ2-7	TRBV9	TRBD1	once	TGTGCCAGCAGCGTAGGGGGGGACAGGGTCTACGAGCAGTACTTC	CASSVGGDRVYEQYF
TRBJ1-3	TRBV5-1	.	few	TGCGCCAGCAGCTCTCGGGGGGGAACCGGCTCTGGAAACACCATATATTTT	CASSSRGGTGSGNTIYF
TRBJ2-3	TRBV10-3	.	.	TGTGCCATCAGTGACCCTGCGAGCACTAGCACAGATACGCAGTATTTT	CAISDPASTSTDTQYF
TRBJ2-7	TRBV19	TRBD2	.	TGTGCCAGTAATCCTCCGGGGACTAGCGGGAGATTCCCTTCCTACGAGCAGTACTTC	CASNPPGTSGRFPSYEQYF
TRBJ2-6	TRBV29-1	TRBD1	.	TGCAGCGTTTCTTACCGGGACAGGGCCGAATCTGGGGCCAACGTCCTGACTTTC	CSVSYRDRAESGANVLTF
TRBJ1-5	TRBV20-1	.	.	TGCAGTGCTAGAGACCCCTTGCCATCCCCTTTT	CSARDPLPSPF
TRBJ1-6	TRBV6-5	.	few	TGTGCCAGCAGTTACTCGATAGAAGGGTCAGGTTCACCCCTCCACTTT	CASSYSIEGSGSPLHF
TRBJ1-1	TRBV5-1	.	.	TGCGCCAGCAGCAGGACGGGACTCGGTTTAGAAGGCACTGAAGCTTTCTTT	CASSRTGLGLEGTEAFF
TRBJ2-7	TRBV28	.	.	TGTGCCAGCAGTTTAGAACTTCGAGGGATTTACGAGCAGTACTTC	CASSLELRGIYEQYF
TRBJ2-1	TRBV27	.	once	TGTGCCAGCAGTTTATCCCCGATCGGGGAGCAGTTCTTC	CASSLSPIGEQFF
TRBJ2-1	TRBV27	.	.	TGTGCCAGCAGTTTATTACGGGGTCGGGGCAATGAGCAGTTCTTC	CASSLLRGRGNEQFF
TRBJ1-1	TRBV5-5	.	.	TGTGCCAGCAGGGTTAAGAACACTGAAGCTTTCTTT	CASRVKNTEAFF
TRBJ1-4	TRBV7-9	.	.	TGTGCCAGCAGCTTAGCTGGAGCGGAGGGCCGCTCCCTGTTTTTT	CASSLAGAEGRSLFF
TRBJ2-1	TRBV28	.	few	TGTGCCAGCACGATTACCTCCTACAATGAGCAGTTCTTC	CASTITSYNEQFF
TRBJ1-2	TRBV7-2	TRBD1	.	TGTGCCAGCAGCCCCAGGGACAGATTATATGGCTACACCTTC	CASSPRDRLYGYTF
TRBJ2-7	TRBV5-4	.	.	TGTGCCAGCAGCTTGGACCGCTACGAGCAGTACTTC	CASSLDRYEQYF
TRBJ2-1	TRBV27	TRBD2	.	TGTGCCAGCAGTTTAGGACTAGCGACAAGGGATGAGCAGTTCTTC	CASSLGLATRDEQFF
TRBJ2-5	TRBV4-1	.	.	TGCGCCAGCAGCCAAGTGGCCGGAGAAGGGGCGGGGGAGACCCAGTACTTC	CASSQVAGEGAGETQYF